One and the same sample provided the 27 T cell receptor beta chains below, sequenced in a study of cytomegalovirus exposure and HLA in healthy donors. It was with 60 Vbeta and 13 Jbeta primers that the PCR ran. Assay used: immunoSEQ multiplex PCR; TCRdb lists only in-frame clones, some missing. In the table there are 150,000 to 200,000 clones, 80% of which are singletons. Sequencing was done on a sample of PBMCs. These receptors were taken from a woman aged 40 to 50 in good health and CMV-seronegative.

This clone was seen a single time. J is TRBJ2-3 and V is TRBV7-8, with TRBD2 identical over 7 bases. The CDR3 is 16 residues long. V lost 0 bases, J lost 2 bases, and 5 bases stayed unmatched. Germline V gene lookup returns CDR1 SGHVS and CDR2 FQNEAQ. The CDR3 is CASSLALLAATDTQYF. CDR3 nucleotides: TGTGCCAGCAGCTTAGCACTGCTAGCGGCCACAGATACGCAGTATTTT.

On this clone itself: At one boundary the junction diverges from the germline segment, which might be a read error. V usage is TRBV9 and J usage is TRBJ2-6, with a possible D match to TRBD2 (7 bases). CDR1 SGDLS and CDR2 YYNGEE come from the germline V gene. This CDR3 is 18 amino acids long. DNA for the CDR3: TGTGCCAGCAGCCATCTTGTGAGAGCCCGGGGGGCGGCCAACGGCCTGACTTTC. Translation: CASSHLVRARGAANGLTF. The full variable domain, completed using reference TRBV9 and TRBJ2-6, is DSGVTQTPKHLITATGQRVTLRCSPRSGDLSVYWYQQSLDQGLQFLIQYYNGEERAKGNILERFSAQQFPDLHSELNLSSLELGDSALYFCASSHLVRARGAANGLTFGAGSRLTVL.

This clone was counted a few times. The rearrangement uses TRBV28 and TRBJ1-4; D possibly corresponds to TRBD1 (5 bases). This CDR3 is built from 15 residues. Trimming took off 4 bases at V and 10 bases at J, with 19 bases between the two ends. The germline V gene encodes CDR1 MDHEN and CDR2 SYDVKM. The CDR3 DNA follows: TGTGCCAGCAGTTGGGAGAGCGGGGGGTCCGGAAAACTGTTTTTT. Encoded protein: CASSWESGGSGKLFF.

The chain employs TRBV27 and TRBJ2-1; 7 positions agree with TRBD2. CDR1 and CDR2 from the germline V gene are MNHEY and SMNVEV (reference sequence). This CDR3 is built from 15 residues. The ends lost 2 bases at V and 2 bases at J; junction bases unmatched: 3. CDR3 protein: CASSLAGEPYNEQFF. The CDR3 DNA reads as TGTGCCAGCAGTTTAGCGGGGGAACCCTACAATGAGCAGTTCTTC.

The chain employs TRBV9 and TRBJ1-4; no clear D gene. V lost 3 bases and J lost 5, with 14 bases in between. The germline V gene encodes CDR1 SGDLS and CDR2 YYNGEE. CDR3 length: 15 residues. DNA for the CDR3: TGTGCCAGCAGCGGGAGTCAAAGCCTCAATGAAAAACTGTTTTTT. Its translation: CASSGSQSLNEKLFF.

CDR3 DNA sequence: TGCGCCAGCAGCCAAGGGACTGCGGGAGGGCCGACCGGGGAGCTGTTTTTT. Translated: CASSQGTAGGPTGELFF. The V gene is TRBV4-3, the J gene TRBJ2-2, with 9 bases identical to TRBD2. This CDR3 spans 17 amino acids. Germline trimming cut 1 base from V and 5 bases from J; bases unmatched to any gene: 8. Germline V gives CDR1 LGHNA, CDR2 YSLEER.

This chain joins TRBV4-2 and TRBJ2-3, with a tentative D call TRBD2 (5 bases). This CDR3 has 16 amino acids. With 0 bases removed from V and 0 bases from J, the gap between germline ends came to 10 bases. Germline-derived CDR1 and CDR2 are LGHNA and YNFKEQ. The DNA of the CDR3 is TGTGCCAGCAGCCAAGAGGAGGTAACTAGCACAGATACGCAGTATTTT. Translating gives CASSQEEVTSTDTQYF.

Turning to this clone: Other DNA sequences from this sample encode an identical CDR3 as well. The chain carries TRBV5-6 and TRBJ1-2, with unresolved D. The V gene lost 2 bases and the J gene lost 7 bases, with 18 bases spanning the gap. The CDR3 extends over 15 amino acids. The germline CDR1 and CDR2 sequences are SGHDT and YYEEEE. The CDR3 DNA reads as TGTGCCAGCAGCTTAGCCGGTTCCAGTGAGGGTGGCTACACCTTC. Protein sequence: CASSLAGSSEGGYTF.

J is TRBJ2-7 and V is TRBV28; D is undetermined. Germline V gene data show CDR1 as MDHEN and CDR2 as SYDVKM. CDR3 length: 11 amino acids. DNA of the CDR3: TGTGCGGGCCCGTTCGGTAACGAGCAGTACTTC. Its translation: CAGPFGNEQYF.

The chain has TRBV7-9 and TRBJ2-3; 13 nucleotides line up with TRBD2. V shed 5 bases, J shed 6 bases, and the junction held 14 bases outside the gene matches. The CDR3 is made up of 18 amino acids. Per the germline V gene, CDR1 is SEHNR and CDR2 is FQNEAQ (reference sequence). The CDR3 loop reads CASSPRLKTSGGADTQYF. DNA of the CDR3: TGTGCCAGCAGCCCGAGACTGAAAACTAGCGGGGGGGCGGATACGCAGTATTTT.

The rearrangement joins TRBV28 to TRBJ1-2; TRBD1 might be the D (5 bases). Trimming removed 4 bases at V and 2 bases at J, with 11 bases between. Germline CDR1 reads MDHEN; CDR2 reads SYDVKM. This CDR3 contains 14 residues. CDR3 sequence: CASSSHQGNYGYTF. Here the CDR3 DNA reads TGTGCCAGCAGTTCTCACCAGGGAAACTATGGCTACACCTTC.

The chain couples TRBV11-2 to TRBJ1-1, with 7 bases lining up with TRBD1. The CDR3 is 15 residues long. V dropped 5 bases and J dropped 1; count of bases not matched to a gene: 7. Germline V gene data show CDR1 as SGHAT and CDR2 as FQNNGV. CDR3 bases: TGTGCCAGCAGCAAGGACGGGACAGCGAACACTGAAGCTTTCTTT. This encodes CASSKDGTANTEAFF.

The genes are TRBV5-6 and TRBJ2-3; the D is unclear. V dropped 1 base and J dropped 6 bases, with 6 bases sitting between them. Germline V CDR1 and CDR2: SGHDT, YYEEEE. This CDR3 spans 12 amino acids. In DNA, the CDR3 is TGTGCCAGCAGCTTGATCGGGGATACGCAGTATTTT. This sequence encodes CASSLIGDTQYF.

The V gene is TRBV7-6, the J gene TRBJ2-7, with unresolved D. V was clipped by 3 bases and J by 0 bases, with 6 bases between them. CDR3 length equals 13 residues. Per the germline V gene, CDR1 is SGHVS and CDR2 is FNYEAQ. CDR3 region: CASSFEVSYEQYF. Here the CDR3 DNA reads TGTGCCAGCAGCTTTGAGGTCTCCTACGAGCAGTACTTC.

Comment on this clone: One end of the junction is discordant with germline, which a read error may explain. The CDR3 protein is CSSSLHLGNWGLQPQHF. CDR3 nucleotide sequence: TGTTCCAGCAGCTTGCATCTGGGTAATTGGGGACTTCAGCCCCAGCATTTT. The rearrangement joins TRBV7-9 to TRBJ1-5; D perhaps matches TRBD1 (5 bases). The V gene's germline CDR1 is SEHNR and CDR2 FQNEAQ (reference sequence). The CDR3 is 17 residues long.

The chain links TRBV19 to TRBJ2-2, with D possibly being TRBD1 (7 bases). CDR1 and CDR2 from the germline V gene are LNHDA and SQIVND (reference sequence). The ends were cut back, 10 bases at V and 6 bases at J, with 15 bases in the middle. The CDR3 length is 13 residues. In nucleotides, the CDR3 is TGTGCCACCCAGGGGGGTATGTCCGGGGAGCTGTTTTTT. Translating gives CATQGGMSGELFF.

The rearrangement uses TRBV6-6 and TRBJ2-2, with TRBD2 matching 7 bases. Trimming removed 6 bases from V and 2 bases from J; junction bases left unmatched: 6. The CDR3 sequence is 15 residues long. Germline assignment: CDR1 MNHNY and CDR2 SVGAGI (reference sequence). The CDR3, as DNA: TGTGCCAGCAGGTCACTAGCGCATAACACCGGGGAGCTGTTTTTT. As protein: CASRSLAHNTGELFF.

The rearrangement links TRBV19 to TRBJ2-7; TRBD2 matches at 11 bases. Germline V gene data show CDR1 as LNHDA and CDR2 as SQIVND (reference sequence). V gave up 3 bases and J gave up 2 bases; unmatched junction bases: 12. The CDR3 has 18 amino acids. CDR3 bases: TGTGCCAGTAGTATCTCTGTGGGGACTAGCGGATCCCCCTACGAGCAGTACTTC. Translated: CASSISVGTSGSPYEQYF.

CDR3 protein: CASSHRMDSNSGNTIYF. In nucleotides, the CDR3 is TGTGCCAGCAGCCACCGAATGGACAGCAACTCTGGAAACACCATATATTTT. This sequence joins TRBV4-2 and TRBJ1-3; D possibly corresponds to TRBD1 (6 bases). This CDR3 is built from 17 residues. Trimming cost V 3 bases and J 0 bases, with 15 bases left between them. The germline V gene has CDR1 LGHNA and CDR2 YNFKEQ.

This clone was picked up a small number of times. V and J are TRBV11-2 and TRBJ2-7, with 11 positions matching TRBD2. There are 16 residues in the CDR3. Germline-derived CDR1 and CDR2 are SGHAT and FQNNGV. Germline trimming cut 6 bases from V and 1 base from J; bases unmatched to any gene: 8. CDR3 loop: CASRTFTSGSSYEQYF. In nucleotides, the CDR3 is TGTGCCAGCAGAACCTTCACTAGCGGGAGTTCCTACGAGCAGTACTTC.

A remark on this clone: A junction boundary mismatches the germline segment, possibly from a read error. The chain joins TRBV7-9 to TRBJ1-2; D gene unclear. The CDR3 has 9 residues. Germline V gene lookup returns CDR1 SEHNR and CDR2 FQNEAQ (reference sequence). The CDR3 region has the DNA TGTTCCGGGGATAGGGCAGGCTCCTTC. Translated, it gives CSGDRAGSF.

The chain joins TRBV5-4 to TRBJ2-3, with 11 bases matching TRBD2. The CDR3 is 17 residues long. Germline V lookup: CDR1 SGHNT, CDR2 YYREEE (reference sequence). Losses at the gene ends were 4 bases for V and 4 bases for J; bases not matched to a gene: 11. The CDR3 region has the DNA TGTGCCAGCAGCCAAGAATTAGCGGGAGGGGGTTCAGATACGCAGTATTTT. Translation gives CASSQELAGGGSDTQYF.

The DNA for the CDR3 is TGTGCCAGCCGGGACAGGGCATTTAGCTATGGCTACACCTTC. This sequence encodes CASRDRAFSYGYTF. J is TRBJ1-2 and V is TRBV27, with 9 bases lining up with TRBD1. Germline lookup yields CDR1 MNHEY and CDR2 SMNVEV (reference sequence). Trimming cost V 8 bases and J 4 bases; bases outside gene matches: 8. This CDR3 has 14 amino acids.

The CDR3, as DNA: TGTGCCAGCAGTGAACGTGCCTCCTACAGCTATGGCTACACCTTC. Amino acid sequence: CASSERASYSYGYTF. This sequence joins TRBV6-1 and TRBJ1-2, with D uncertain. Germline V gene sequence: CDR1 MNHNS, CDR2 SASEGT. The V and J ends lost 2 bases and 4 bases respectively, with 14 bases between them. CDR3 length equals 15 residues.

This clone was seen a single time. The V call is TRBV27, the J call TRBJ2-7; 16 bases are shared with TRBD2. The V gene end was trimmed by 6 bases and the J gene end by 5 bases; junction bases not matched to a gene: 7. Germline lookup yields CDR1 MNHEY and CDR2 SMNVEV (reference sequence). The CDR3 contains 16 residues. The CDR3, as DNA: TGTGCCAGCAGCCAGGGACTAGCGGGGGGGCCTCACGAGCAGTACTTC. It is translated as CASSQGLAGGPHEQYF.

The chain is built from TRBV18 and TRBJ2-7; TRBD1 matches 7 bases. Germline-derived CDR1 and CDR2 are KGHSH and LQKENI. The V gene end was trimmed by 6 bases and the J gene end by 5 bases; junction bases not matched to a gene: 13. The CDR3 is 15 residues long. In DNA, the CDR3 is TGTGCCAGCTCTCTCTTAAAGGACAGGCCGGACGAGCAGTACTTC. Its protein product is CASSLLKDRPDEQYF.

This clone was counted between two and nine times. This chain's CDR3 is CASSPRQVADTGELFF. The CDR3, as DNA: TGTGCCAGCAGCCCAAGACAGGTCGCGGACACCGGGGAGCTGTTTTTT. The chain uses TRBV11-1 and TRBJ2-2; TRBD1 might be the D (6 bases). Deletions cut 5 bases from V and 3 bases from J, with 16 bases between. Germline V lookup: CDR1 SGHAT, CDR2 FQDESV (reference sequence). The CDR3 spans 16 residues. Using reference TRBV11-1 and TRBJ2-2 for the parts outside the CDR3, the full variable domain is EAEVAQSPRYKITEKSQAVAFWCDPISGHATLYWYRQILGQGPELLVQFQDESVVDDSQLPKDRFSAERLKGVDSTLKIQPAELGDSAMYLCASSPRQVADTGELFFGEGSRLTVL.